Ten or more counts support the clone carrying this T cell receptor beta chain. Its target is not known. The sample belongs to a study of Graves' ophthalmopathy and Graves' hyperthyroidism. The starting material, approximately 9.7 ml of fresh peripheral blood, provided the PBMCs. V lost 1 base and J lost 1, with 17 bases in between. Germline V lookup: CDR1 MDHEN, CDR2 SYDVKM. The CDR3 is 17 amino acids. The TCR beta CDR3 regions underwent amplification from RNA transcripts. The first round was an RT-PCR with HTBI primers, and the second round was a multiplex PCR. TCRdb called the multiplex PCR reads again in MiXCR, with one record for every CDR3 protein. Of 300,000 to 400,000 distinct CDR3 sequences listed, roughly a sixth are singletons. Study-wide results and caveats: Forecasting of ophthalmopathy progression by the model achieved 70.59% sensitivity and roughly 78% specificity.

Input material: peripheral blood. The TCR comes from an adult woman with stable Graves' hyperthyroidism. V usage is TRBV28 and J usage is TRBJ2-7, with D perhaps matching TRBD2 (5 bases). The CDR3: CASSLFKEVTISYEQYF. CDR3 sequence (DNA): TGTGCCAGCAGTTTATTTAAGGAGGTTACCATATCCTACGAGCAGTACTTC. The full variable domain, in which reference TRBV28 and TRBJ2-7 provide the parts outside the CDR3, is DVKVTQSSRYLVKRTGEKVFLECVQDMDHENMFWYRQDPGLGLRLIYFSYDVKMKEKGDIPEGYSVSREKKERFSLILESASTNQTSMYLCASSLFKEVTISYEQYFGPGTRLTVT.